This TCR beta chain was captured in a study of OX40 agonist ivuxolimab in advanced cancers. At the level of the study: At 0.01 to 10 mg/kg, ivuxolimab was administered intravenously to patients every 2 weeks. Allowance was made for prior anti-PD-1, anti-PD-L1 or anti-CTLA-4 therapy, and around 44% had some.

General observations from the study: Partial responders at 0.1-3.0 mg/kg had among the lowest clonal expansion.

Data came from immunoSEQ multiplex PCR; TCRdb stores just in-frame clones and leaves some out. The sample has 11,000 to 15,000 clones, approximately 80% seen once; the top ten hold roughly 31%. Patients were excluded for autoimmune disease history or systemic immunosuppression. Concerning this clone: No antigen is known for it.

Germline loops: CDR1 SGHNT, CDR2 YYREEE (reference sequence). The length of the CDR3 is 14 residues. The V gene lost 1 base and the J gene lost 1 base, with 5 bases spanning the gap. The source is an adult with an advanced solid tumor such as melanoma, head and neck, liver or kidney cancer. The rearrangement joins TRBV5-4 to TRBJ2-2; D gene unclear. This specimen consisted of CD4+ or CD8+ T cells sorted from blood, obtained in a trial of the OX40 agonist ivuxolimab. The CDR3 loop reads CASSLWLNTGELFF. For the CDR3, the DNA is TGTGCCAGCAGCTTGTGGCTGAACACCGGGGAGCTGTTTTTT.